The 3 T cell receptor beta chains given below trace back to one sample, sequenced in a study of cytomegalovirus exposure and HLA in healthy donors. Primers included in the PCR were 60 Vbeta and 13 Jbeta primers. Sequenced by immunoSEQ multiplex PCR; TCRdb stores in-frame clones only, minus some. The sample has 150,000 to 200,000 clones, approximately 84% seen once. The specimen was PBMCs. Receptor source: a woman in her 50s in good health and CMV-seropositive.

This clone has only a few counts. The V and J genes are TRBV15 and TRBJ2-3; 9 bases fit TRBD1. This CDR3 comprises 14 residues. The germline V gene has CDR1 LNHNV and CDR2 YYDKDF (reference sequence). The trim removed 7 bases at V and 5 bases at J, leaving 7 bases unmatched. The CDR3 here is CATKSGQGRDTQYF. CDR3 in DNA: TGTGCCACCAAGTCGGGACAGGGTCGAGATACGCAGTATTTT.

V gene TRBV5-5 combines with J gene TRBJ2-7; maybe TRBD2 (6 bases). Trimming removed 3 bases at V and 4 bases at J, with 20 bases between. Germline V gene data show CDR1 as SGHKS and CDR2 as YYEKEE (reference sequence). The length of the CDR3 is 16 residues. The CDR3 here is CASSWGVDPRVYEQYF. CDR3 nucleotides: TGTGCCAGCAGCTGGGGGGTGGACCCAAGGGTGTACGAGCAGTACTTC.

The CDR3 nucleotides read TGTGCCAGCAGATATAGCGGGAGAATCTACGAGCAGTACTTC. Translated: CASRYSGRIYEQYF. The V call is TRBV27, the J call TRBJ2-7; 9 bases are shared with TRBD2. The germline V gene encodes CDR1 MNHEY and CDR2 SMNVEV (reference sequence). This CDR3 region has 14 residues. The V segment lost 6 bases and the J segment 3 bases; nucleotides outside the gene matches: 6.